The 2 T cell receptor beta chains reported below all come from one sample, sequenced in a study of T cell responses to AZD1222 COVID-19 vaccine. Using immunoSEQ multiplex PCR, the repertoire was profiled, and TCRdb retains in-frame clones only, with some absent. The table includes under 100,000 clones, 80% to 90% detected once. Source: peripheral blood, taken on day 0 of AZD1222 vaccination. The receptors shown here come from an adult in good health.

In its sample, this clone ranks as medium-sized. The V call is TRBV13, the J call TRBJ2-7, with D tentatively TRBD1 (6 bases). The ends were cut back, 5 bases at V and 2 bases at J, with 10 bases in the middle. CDR1 is PRHDT, CDR2 FYEKMQ, per germline (reference sequence). This CDR3 comprises 13 residues. The CDR3 bases are TGTGCCAGCAGCCCTACAGGGCCCTACGAGCAGTACTTC. It encodes CASSPTGPYEQYF.

The rearrangement links TRBV5-1 to TRBJ2-5; the D call may be TRBD1 or TRBD2 (5 bases each). The CDR3 length is 15 residues. CDR1 and CDR2 (germline): SGHRS, YFSETQ. V was cut by 1 base and J by 1 base, with 11 bases left in between. CDR3 coding DNA: TGCGCCAGCAGCTTGTCGGGACGCCTCCAAGAGACCCAGTACTTC. Translating gives CASSLSGRLQETQYF.